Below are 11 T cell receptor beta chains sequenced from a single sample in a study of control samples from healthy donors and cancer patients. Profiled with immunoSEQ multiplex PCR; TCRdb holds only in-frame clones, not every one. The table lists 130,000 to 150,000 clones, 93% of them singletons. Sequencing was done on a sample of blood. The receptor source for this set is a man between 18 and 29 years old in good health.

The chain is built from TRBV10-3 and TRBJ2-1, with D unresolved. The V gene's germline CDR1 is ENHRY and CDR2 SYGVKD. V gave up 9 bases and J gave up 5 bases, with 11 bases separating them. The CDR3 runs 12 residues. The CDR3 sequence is CAISRNDNEQFF. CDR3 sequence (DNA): TGTGCCATTTCCAGGAACGACAATGAGCAGTTCTTC.

The CDR3 coding sequence is TGTGCCAGCAGACAAGGAATGAACACTGAAGCTTTCTTT. Protein sequence: CASRQGMNTEAFF. The rearrangement links TRBV6-5 to TRBJ1-1; unclear D gene. Trimming left V 6 bases short and J 0 bases short, with 8 bases between. Per the germline V gene, CDR1 is MNHEY and CDR2 is SVGAGI. This CDR3 spans 13 amino acids.

Here the CDR3 DNA reads TGTGCCAGCAGCTCCGGACTAGTTTCCTACGAGCAGTACTTC. Amino acid sequence: CASSSGLVSYEQYF. The V gene is TRBV5-4, the J gene TRBJ2-7, with 7 bases identical to TRBD2. J gave up 1 base and V 3 bases, and 4 bases lay outside the gene matches. Germline V gives CDR1 SGHNT, CDR2 YYREEE (reference sequence). The CDR3 runs 14 residues. Filled out from reference TRBV5-4 and TRBJ2-7, the complete variable domain reads ETGVTQSPTHLIKTRGQQVTLRCSSQSGHNTVSWYQQALGQGPQFIFQYYREEENGRGNFPPRFSGLQFPNYSSELNVNALELDDSALYLCASSSGLVSYEQYFGPGTRLTVT.

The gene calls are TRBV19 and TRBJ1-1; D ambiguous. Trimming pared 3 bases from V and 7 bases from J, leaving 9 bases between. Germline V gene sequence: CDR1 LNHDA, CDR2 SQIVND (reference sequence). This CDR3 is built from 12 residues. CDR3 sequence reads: CASSMWGNEAFF. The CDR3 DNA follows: TGTGCCAGTAGTATGTGGGGTAATGAAGCTTTCTTT.

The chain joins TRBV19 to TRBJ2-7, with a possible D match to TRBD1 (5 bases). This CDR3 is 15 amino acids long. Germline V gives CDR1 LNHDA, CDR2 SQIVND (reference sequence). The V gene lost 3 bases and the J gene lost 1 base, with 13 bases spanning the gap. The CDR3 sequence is CASSILGQGSYEQYF. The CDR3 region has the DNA TGTGCCAGTAGTATTCTCGGGCAGGGATCCTACGAGCAGTACTTC.

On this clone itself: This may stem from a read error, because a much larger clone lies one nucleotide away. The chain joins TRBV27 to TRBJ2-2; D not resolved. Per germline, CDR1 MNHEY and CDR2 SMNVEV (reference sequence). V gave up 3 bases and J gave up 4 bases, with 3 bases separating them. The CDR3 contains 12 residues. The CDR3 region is CASSFGTGELFF. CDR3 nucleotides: TGTGCCAGCAGTTTCGGCACCGGGGAGCTGTTTTTT.

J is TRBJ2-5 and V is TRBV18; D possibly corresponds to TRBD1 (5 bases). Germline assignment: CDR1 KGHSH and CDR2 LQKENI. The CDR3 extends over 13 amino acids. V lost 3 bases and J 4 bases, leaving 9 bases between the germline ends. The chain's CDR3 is CASSPPGLETQYF. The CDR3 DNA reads TGTGCCAGCTCACCGCCAGGGTTAGAGACCCAGTACTTC. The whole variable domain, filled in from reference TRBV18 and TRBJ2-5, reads NAGVMQNPRHLVRRRGQEARLRCSPMKGHSHVYWYRQLPEEGLKFMVYLQKENIIDESGMPKERFSAEFPKEGPSILRIQQVVRGDSAAYFCASSPPGLETQYFGPGTRLLVL.

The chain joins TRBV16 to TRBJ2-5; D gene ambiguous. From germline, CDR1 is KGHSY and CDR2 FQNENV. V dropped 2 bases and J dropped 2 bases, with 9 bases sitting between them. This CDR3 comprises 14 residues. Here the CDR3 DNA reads TGTGCCAGCAGCCAAAGCTCGCCACAAGAGACCCAGTACTTC. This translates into CASSQSSPQETQYF.

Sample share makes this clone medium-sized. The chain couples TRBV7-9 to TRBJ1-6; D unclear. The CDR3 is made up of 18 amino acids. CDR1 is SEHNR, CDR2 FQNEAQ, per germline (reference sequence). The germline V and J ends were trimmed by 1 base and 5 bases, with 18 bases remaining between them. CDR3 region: CASSLDGPGPPNNSPLHF. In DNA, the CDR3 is TGTGCCAGCAGCTTAGACGGCCCCGGCCCTCCCAATAATTCACCCCTCCACTTT.

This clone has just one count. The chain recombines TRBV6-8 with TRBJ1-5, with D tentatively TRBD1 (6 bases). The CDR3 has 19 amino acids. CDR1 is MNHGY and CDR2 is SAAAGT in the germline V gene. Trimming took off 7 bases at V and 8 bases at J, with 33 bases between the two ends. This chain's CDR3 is CASTSSPPGGSWGMKPQHF. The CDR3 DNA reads TGTGCCAGCACATCCTCCCCTCCGGGGGGCTCTTGGGGGATGAAGCCCCAGCATTTT.

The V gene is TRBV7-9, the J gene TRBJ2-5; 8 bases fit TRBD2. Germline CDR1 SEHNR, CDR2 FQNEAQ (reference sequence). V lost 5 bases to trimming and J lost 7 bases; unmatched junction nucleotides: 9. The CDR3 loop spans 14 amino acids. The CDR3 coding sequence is TGTGCCAGCAGCCCGCCCGGGAGGGTTCGGACCCAGTACTTC. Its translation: CASSPPGRVRTQYF. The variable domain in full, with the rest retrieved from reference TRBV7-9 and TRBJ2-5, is DTGVSQNPRHKITKRGQNVTFRCDPISEHNRLYWYRQTLGQGPEFLTYFQNEAQLEKSRLLSDRFSAERPKGSFSTLEIQRTEQGDSAMYLCASSPPGRVRTQYFGPGTRLLVL.